This TCR beta chain was sequenced for a study of OX40 agonist ivuxolimab in advanced cancers. The CDR3 has 17 amino acids. The V and J ends lost 4 bases and 3 bases respectively, with 18 bases between them. Germline V gene data show CDR1 as MDHEN and CDR2 as SYDVKM. It was autoimmune disease history or systemic immunosuppression that excluded patients. Sequenced by immunoSEQ multiplex PCR; TCRdb stores in-frame clones only, minus some. This sample yields some 67,000 clones, of which over 75% are seen a single time; about 5% belongs to the top ten. This TCR came from an adult with an advanced solid tumor such as melanoma, head and neck, liver or kidney cancer. The V gene is TRBV28, the J gene TRBJ1-4; D possibly corresponds to TRBD1 (5 bases). This specimen was CD4+ or CD8+ T cells sorted from blood, taken in a trial of the OX40 agonist ivuxolimab. The CDR3 DNA reads as TGTGCCAGCAGTTACGCATATCAGGGTGTATCTAATGAAAAACTGTTTTTT. Amino acids: CASSYAYQGVSNEKLFF.